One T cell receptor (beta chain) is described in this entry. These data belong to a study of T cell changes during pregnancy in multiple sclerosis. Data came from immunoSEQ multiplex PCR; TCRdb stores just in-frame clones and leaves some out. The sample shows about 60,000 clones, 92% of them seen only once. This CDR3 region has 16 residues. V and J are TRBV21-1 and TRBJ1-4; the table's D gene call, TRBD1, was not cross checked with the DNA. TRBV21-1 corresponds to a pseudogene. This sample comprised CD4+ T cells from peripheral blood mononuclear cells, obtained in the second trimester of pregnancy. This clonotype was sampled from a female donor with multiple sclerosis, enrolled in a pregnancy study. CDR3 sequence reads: CAIEGWSKGQGGKLFF. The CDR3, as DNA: TGTGCCATCGAGGGGTGGTCTAAAGGACAGGGAGGGAAACTGTTTTTT.